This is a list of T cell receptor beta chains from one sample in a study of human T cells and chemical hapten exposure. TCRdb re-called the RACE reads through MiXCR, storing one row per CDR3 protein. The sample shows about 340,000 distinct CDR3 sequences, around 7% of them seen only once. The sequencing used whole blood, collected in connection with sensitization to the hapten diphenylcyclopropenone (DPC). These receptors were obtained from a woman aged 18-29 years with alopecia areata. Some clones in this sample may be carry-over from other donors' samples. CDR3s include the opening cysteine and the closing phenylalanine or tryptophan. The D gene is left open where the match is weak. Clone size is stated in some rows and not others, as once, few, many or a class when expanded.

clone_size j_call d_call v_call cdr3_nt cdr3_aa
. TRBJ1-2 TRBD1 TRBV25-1 TGTGCCAGCAGTGGAGCGCCGGGACAGGGTAACTATGGCTACACCTTC CASSGAPGQGNYGYTF
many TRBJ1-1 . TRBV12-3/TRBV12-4 TGTGCCAGCAGTTTGAGAAGAGGGACTGAAGCTTTCTTT CASSLRRGTEAFF
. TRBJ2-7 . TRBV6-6 TGTGCCAGCAGTTACCAGGGAGGTCCCCTCTACTTC CASSYQGGPLYF
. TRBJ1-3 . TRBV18 TGTGCCAGCTCACAAAAGGGGAAACCTGGAAACACCATATATTTT CASSQKGKPGNTIYF
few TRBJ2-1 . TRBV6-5 TGTGCCACCGGTAGCAATGAGCAGTTCTTC CATGSNEQFF
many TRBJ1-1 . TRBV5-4 TGTGCCAGCAGCTTGCGGGCCGCCCCTGAAGCTTTCTTT CASSLRAAPEAFF
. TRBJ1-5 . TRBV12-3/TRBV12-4 TGTGCCAGCAGTTTCGATAGGGGGGCCCAGCATTTT CASSFDRGAQHF
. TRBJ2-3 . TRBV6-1 TGTGCCAGCAGTGAACCACAGGGTCGTAGCACAGATACGCAGTATTTT CASSEPQGRSTDTQYF
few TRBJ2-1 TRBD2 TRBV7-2 TGTGCCAGCAGCTTAAGCGGGGGTTCGGATGAGCAGTTCTTC CASSLSGGSDEQFF
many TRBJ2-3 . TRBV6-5 TGTGCCAGCAGTTCCGACCCCGCTGCGGATACGCAGTATTTT CASSSDPAADTQYF
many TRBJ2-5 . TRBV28 TGTGCCAGCAGTTTAAGTGAGGACATAAAAGAGACCCAGTACTTC CASSLSEDIKETQYF
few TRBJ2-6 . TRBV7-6 TGTGCCAGCAGGGCGATAGACTCTGGGGCCAACGTCCTGACTTTC CASRAIDSGANVLTF
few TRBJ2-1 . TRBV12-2 TGTGCAAGTCGCGACCCTATACCCGGGGTGCCGGAGGGGGATGAGCAGTTCTTC CASRDPIPGVPEGDEQFF
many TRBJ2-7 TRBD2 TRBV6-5 TGTGCCAGCAGTTATGCTAGCGGGGGGACCTACGAGCAGTACTTC CASSYASGGTYEQYF
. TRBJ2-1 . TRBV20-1 TGCAGTGCTAGGTCTCCCTACGGGGACTACAATGAGCAGTTCTTC CSARSPYGDYNEQFF
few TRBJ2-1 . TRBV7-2 TGTGCCAGCAGCTCTAGGGTCGGAGGTACCTCCTACAATGAGCAGTTCTTC CASSSRVGGTSYNEQFF
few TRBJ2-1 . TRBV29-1 TGCAGCGTTGAAGTGGGGGAGAATTACGATGAGCAGTTCTTC CSVEVGENYDEQFF
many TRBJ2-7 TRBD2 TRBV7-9 TGTGCCAGCAGCCCGGGGACTAGCGTCGACGACGAGCAGTACTTC CASSPGTSVDDEQYF
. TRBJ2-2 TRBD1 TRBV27 TGTGCCAGCGGGACAGGACGGTACACCGGGGAGCTGTTTTTT CASGTGRYTGELFF
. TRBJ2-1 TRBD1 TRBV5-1 TGCGCCAGCAGCTCTAACCCGGGACAGGGGTTCGGTGAGCAGTTCTTC CASSSNPGQGFGEQFF
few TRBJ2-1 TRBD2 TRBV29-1 TGCAGCGTGCCCGGGACTAGCGGGTCGAACAATGAGCAGTTCTTC CSVPGTSGSNNEQFF
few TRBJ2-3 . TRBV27 TGTGCCAGCAGTTTCAGGCAGTCCCCGGCGACAGATACGCAGTATTTT CASSFRQSPATDTQYF
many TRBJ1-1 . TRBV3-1 TGTGCCAGCAGCCAAGATAAGGGTTACGGGCTGAACACTGAAGCTTTCTTT CASSQDKGYGLNTEAFF
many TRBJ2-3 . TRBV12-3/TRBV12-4 TGTGCCAGCAGTTTAGCAGCGACACTAAGCACAGATACGCAGTATTTT CASSLAATLSTDTQYF
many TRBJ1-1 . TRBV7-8 TGTGCCAGCAGCTCAGAAGGGGGGGGCGTCGAAGCTTTCTTT CASSSEGGGVEAFF
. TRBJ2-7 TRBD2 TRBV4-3 TGCGCCAGCAGCCAAGATCGGAGCGGGGGGTCCCCTAGGGAGCAGTACTTC CASSQDRSGGSPREQYF
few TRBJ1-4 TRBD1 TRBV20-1 TGCAGTGCTAGACGGGACAGTAATGAAAAACTGTTTTTT CSARRDSNEKLFF
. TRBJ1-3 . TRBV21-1 TGTGCCAGCAGCGGGACGAACCCCCCAAGGGACTCTGGAAACACCATATATTTT CASSGTNPPRDSGNTIYF
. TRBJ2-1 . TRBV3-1 TGTGCCAGCAGCCAGGAATATTACAATGAGCAGTTCTTC CASSQEYYNEQFF
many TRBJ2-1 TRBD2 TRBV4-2 TGTGCCAGCAGCCATGGCATACTAGCGGGGCCTGACAATGAGCAGTTCTTC CASSHGILAGPDNEQFF
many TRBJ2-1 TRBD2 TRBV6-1 TGTGCCAGCACCCTACGCATAGGAGTTTCCAGCGGGGGGGGAGGTTGGAATGAGCAGTTCTTC CASTLRIGVSSGGGGWNEQFF
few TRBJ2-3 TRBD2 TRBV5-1 TGCGCCAGCAGCTCTCGGACTAGCGGGGGAGATACGCAGTATTTT CASSSRTSGGDTQYF
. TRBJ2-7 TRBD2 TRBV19 TGTGCTCGGGACTACTTGACTTACGAGCAGTACTTC CARDYLTYEQYF
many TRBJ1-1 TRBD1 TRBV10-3 TGTGCCATCAGTGCCGGACAGGGGGTTACTGAAGCTTTCTTT CAISAGQGVTEAFF
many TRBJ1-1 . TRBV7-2 TGTGCCAGCAGCCGAGAAGTTTTAACCTATACTGAAGCTTTCTTT CASSREVLTYTEAFF
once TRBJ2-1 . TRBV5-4 TGTGCCAGCAGCTTGGGCGGGGTGAGCTCCTACAATGAGCAGTTCTTC CASSLGGVSSYNEQFF
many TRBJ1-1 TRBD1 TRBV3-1 TGTGCCAGCAGCCAAGATGTTACAGGGGCGCTAATGAACACTGAAGCTTTCTTT CASSQDVTGALMNTEAFF
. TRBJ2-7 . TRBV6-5 TGTGCCAGCAGTGGGAAGGTGGGGGCCTACGAGCAGTACTTC CASSGKVGAYEQYF
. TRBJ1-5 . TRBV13 TGTGCCAGCAGCTTACGGGGTTGGGGGCGGCAGCCCCAGCATTTT CASSLRGWGRQPQHF